Listed below are T cell receptor beta chains from one sample, sequenced in a study of cytomegalovirus exposure and HLA in healthy donors. The protocol was immunoSEQ multiplex PCR, while the TCRdb copy is restricted to in-frame clones and leaves out a portion. The sample consists of some 90,000 clones, around four fifths of them appearing once. The sample was PBMCs. Receptors were obtained from a boy younger than 18 in good health and CMV-seronegative. The CDR3 runs from the conserved cysteine through the conserved F or W. Each record gives: CDR3 protein, CDR3 DNA, V gene, clone size, D gene, J gene, CDR3 length. The D gene is left open where the match is weak. For some rows the clone size is stated as once, few or many, or as a class when expanded; others skip it.

CDR3aa: CASSSPAPGDEKLFF
CDR3nt: TGTGCCAGCAGTTCACCCGCCCCAGGGGACGAAAAACTGTTTTTT
v_gene: TRBV28
abundance: -
d_gene: -
j_gene: TRBJ1-4
len: 15

CDR3aa: CSVGSHEQFF
CDR3nt: TGCAGCGTTGGGAGTCATGAGCAGTTCTTC
v_gene: TRBV29-1
abundance: -
d_gene: -
j_gene: TRBJ2-1
len: 10

CDR3aa: CASKTAGNTIYF
CDR3nt: TGTGCCAGCAAAACAGCTGGAAACACCATATATTTT
v_gene: TRBV28
abundance: -
d_gene: -
j_gene: TRBJ1-3
len: 12

CDR3aa: CASRQTGGTEAFF
CDR3nt: TGCGCCAGCAGGCAGACAGGGGGCACTGAAGCTTTCTTT
v_gene: TRBV4-3
abundance: -
d_gene: TRBD1
j_gene: TRBJ1-1
len: 13

CDR3aa: CASRQSRDTGELFF
CDR3nt: TGTGCCAGCAGGCAGAGCAGGGACACCGGGGAGCTGTTTTTT
v_gene: TRBV28
abundance: -
d_gene: -
j_gene: TRBJ2-2
len: 14

CDR3aa: CASSLQGVSYGYTF
CDR3nt: TGTGCCAGCAGTTTACAGGGGGTTAGCTATGGCTACACCTTC
v_gene: TRBV6-5
abundance: -
d_gene: TRBD1
j_gene: TRBJ1-2
len: 14

CDR3aa: CASSLTGGYGYTF
CDR3nt: TGTGCCAGCAGCTTGACAGGGGGCTATGGCTACACCTTC
v_gene: TRBV7-3
abundance: -
d_gene: TRBD1
j_gene: TRBJ1-2
len: 13

CDR3aa: CASSPRTETQYF
CDR3nt: TGTGCCAGCAGCCCGAGAACGGAGACCCAGTACTTC
v_gene: TRBV7-2
abundance: -
d_gene: -
j_gene: TRBJ2-5
len: 12

CDR3aa: CATSRGLAGSYEQYF
CDR3nt: TGTGCCACCAGCAGAGGACTAGCGGGAAGTTACGAGCAGTACTTC
v_gene: TRBV15
abundance: -
d_gene: TRBD2
j_gene: TRBJ2-7
len: 15

CDR3aa: CASSEGQGTGETQYF
CDR3nt: TGTGCCAGCAGTGAGGGACAGGGGACAGGAGAGACCCAGTACTTC
v_gene: TRBV6-1
abundance: -
d_gene: TRBD1
j_gene: TRBJ2-5
len: 15

CDR3aa: CASSPGLVNEQFF
CDR3nt: TGTGCCAGCAGTCCGGGACTTGTCAATGAGCAGTTCTTC
v_gene: TRBV27
abundance: -
d_gene: -
j_gene: TRBJ2-1
len: 13

CDR3aa: CATSFGTSGTTDTQYF
CDR3nt: TGTGCCACCAGCTTCGGGACTAGCGGAACCACAGATACGCAGTATTTT
v_gene: TRBV15
abundance: few
d_gene: TRBD2
j_gene: TRBJ2-3
len: 16

CDR3aa: CAGGGSNPSYEQYF
CDR3nt: TGTGCCGGGGGAGGGAGCAACCCCTCCTACGAGCAGTACTTC
v_gene: TRBV7-8
abundance: -
d_gene: TRBD2
j_gene: TRBJ2-7
len: 14

CDR3aa: CAWARGSGHYNEQFF
CDR3nt: TGTGCCTGGGCTCGGGGTAGCGGACACTACAATGAGCAGTTCTTC
v_gene: TRBV30
abundance: once
d_gene: -
j_gene: TRBJ2-1
len: 15

CDR3aa: CASSQLPGQGIF
CDR3nt: TGTGCCAGCAGCCAACTGCCGGGACAGGGGATCTTT
v_gene: TRBV14
abundance: -
d_gene: TRBD1
j_gene: TRBJ1-6
len: 12

CDR3aa: CAWTRDSGANVLTF
CDR3nt: TGTGCCTGGACCAGGGACTCTGGGGCCAACGTCCTGACTTTC
v_gene: TRBV30
abundance: -
d_gene: -
j_gene: TRBJ2-6
len: 14

CDR3aa: CASSEQGADQPQHF
CDR3nt: TGCGCCAGCAGTGAGCAGGGGGCGGATCAGCCCCAGCATTTT
v_gene: TRBV10-2
abundance: -
d_gene: TRBD1
j_gene: TRBJ1-5
len: 14

CDR3aa: CASSVGLAGLGDDEQFF
CDR3nt: TGTGCCAGCAGCGTAGGATTAGCGGGATTGGGAGACGATGAGCAGTTCTTC
v_gene: TRBV9
abundance: once
d_gene: TRBD2
j_gene: TRBJ2-1
len: 17

CDR3aa: CASSALASYNEQFF
CDR3nt: TGTGCCAGCAGCGCCCTAGCGTCCTACAATGAGCAGTTCTTC
v_gene: TRBV7-3
abundance: medium-sized
d_gene: -
j_gene: TRBJ2-1
len: 14

CDR3aa: CASSAAQAGYEQYF
CDR3nt: TGTGCCAGCAGCGCCGCGCAGGCTGGCTACGAGCAGTACTTC
v_gene: TRBV7-9
abundance: once
d_gene: -
j_gene: TRBJ2-7
len: 14

CDR3aa: CASSSDGTGFYYEQFF
CDR3nt: TGTGCCAGCAGCTCTGACGGGACAGGGTTTTACTATGAGCAGTTCTTC
v_gene: TRBV5-8
abundance: few
d_gene: TRBD1
j_gene: TRBJ2-1
len: 16

CDR3aa: CASSLAISRETQYF
CDR3nt: TGCGCCAGCAGCTTGGCCATTAGCCGAGAGACCCAGTACTTC
v_gene: TRBV5-1
abundance: once
d_gene: -
j_gene: TRBJ2-5
len: 14

CDR3aa: CASSTGMNTEAFF
CDR3nt: TGTGCCAGCAGCACAGGGATGAACACTGAAGCTTTCTTT
v_gene: TRBV6-4
abundance: -
d_gene: -
j_gene: TRBJ1-1
len: 13

CDR3aa: CASSPTRGYNEQFF
CDR3nt: TGTGCCAGCAGCCCTACCCGGGGGTACAATGAGCAGTTCTTC
v_gene: TRBV7-9
abundance: -
d_gene: -
j_gene: TRBJ2-1
len: 14

CDR3aa: CASSFEEYNEQFF
CDR3nt: TGTGCCAGCAGTTTCGAGGAATACAATGAGCAGTTCTTC
v_gene: TRBV6-6
abundance: few
d_gene: -
j_gene: TRBJ2-1
len: 13

CDR3aa: CASSQGQGIQETQYF
CDR3nt: TGCGCCAGCAGCCAAGGACAGGGCATCCAAGAGACCCAGTACTTC
v_gene: TRBV5-1
abundance: -
d_gene: TRBD1
j_gene: TRBJ2-5
len: 15

CDR3aa: CASSSRGVEGYTF
CDR3nt: TGTGCCAGCAGTTCCAGGGGTGTGGAAGGCTACACCTTC
v_gene: TRBV27
abundance: -
d_gene: -
j_gene: TRBJ1-2
len: 13

CDR3aa: CAWSGGGKEKLFF
CDR3nt: TGTGCCTGGAGTGGGGGCGGAAAGGAAAAACTGTTTTTT
v_gene: TRBV30
abundance: -
d_gene: -
j_gene: TRBJ1-4
len: 13

CDR3aa: CASSPAGQPQHF
CDR3nt: TGTGCCAGCAGTCCCGCAGGTCAGCCCCAGCATTTT
v_gene: TRBV27
abundance: -
d_gene: -
j_gene: TRBJ1-5
len: 12

CDR3aa: CSVRSGNTIYF
CDR3nt: TGCAGCGTCCGAAGCGGAAACACCATATATTTT
v_gene: TRBV29-1
abundance: -
d_gene: -
j_gene: TRBJ1-3
len: 11

CDR3aa: CSVDFDTQYF
CDR3nt: TGCAGCGTTGACTTCGATACGCAGTATTTT
v_gene: TRBV29-1
abundance: once
d_gene: -
j_gene: TRBJ2-3
len: 10

CDR3aa: CASSIRQGTGELFF
CDR3nt: TGTGCCAGCAGTATCCGACAGGGGACCGGGGAGCTGTTTTTT
v_gene: TRBV6-4
abundance: -
d_gene: TRBD1
j_gene: TRBJ2-2
len: 14

CDR3aa: CASRRAGSPLHF
CDR3nt: TGTGCCAGCAGGCGAGCGGGTTCACCCCTCCACTTT
v_gene: TRBV28
abundance: -
d_gene: -
j_gene: TRBJ1-6
len: 12

CDR3aa: CTSSRRGESYGELFF
CDR3nt: TGCACCAGCAGCCGGAGAGGTGAAAGTTATGGGGAGCTGTTTTTT
v_gene: TRBV1
abundance: -
d_gene: -
j_gene: TRBJ2-2
len: 15

CDR3aa: CASSQGVTGPYEQYF
CDR3nt: TGCGCCAGCAGCCAAGGAGTAACAGGGCCCTACGAGCAGTACTTC
v_gene: TRBV4-1
abundance: -
d_gene: -
j_gene: TRBJ2-7
len: 15

CDR3aa: CAWSVRLPGNTIYF
CDR3nt: TGTGCCTGGAGTGTCCGTCTACCTGGAAACACCATATATTTT
v_gene: TRBV30
abundance: few
d_gene: -
j_gene: TRBJ1-3
len: 14

CDR3aa: CASSPTGAGYTF
CDR3nt: TGTGCCAGTAGTCCGACAGGTGCGGGCTACACCTTC
v_gene: TRBV19
abundance: -
d_gene: -
j_gene: TRBJ1-2
len: 12

CDR3aa: CASSRWGTATNYEQYF
CDR3nt: TGTGCCAGCAGCAGGTGGGGCACCGCTACGAACTACGAGCAGTACTTC
v_gene: TRBV9
abundance: -
d_gene: -
j_gene: TRBJ2-7
len: 16

CDR3aa: CSVARTGMNTEAFF
CDR3nt: TGCAGCGTTGCCCGGACAGGGATGAACACTGAAGCTTTCTTT
v_gene: TRBV29-1
abundance: -
d_gene: TRBD1
j_gene: TRBJ1-1
len: 14

CDR3aa: CASSLDLRAGHRKSNSPLHF
CDR3nt: TGTGCCAGCAGTTTGGATCTCCGAGCAGGACACCGAAAATCTAATTCACCCCTCCACTTT
v_gene: TRBV28
abundance: once
d_gene: -
j_gene: TRBJ1-6
len: 20

CDR3aa: CASSSETGVNTEAFF
CDR3nt: TGTGCCAGCAGCTCCGAGACAGGGGTGAACACTGAAGCTTTCTTT
v_gene: TRBV11-3
abundance: -
d_gene: TRBD1
j_gene: TRBJ1-1
len: 15

CDR3aa: CASSPKGQIDTQYF
CDR3nt: TGTGCCAGCAGCCCAAAAGGACAGATTGATACGCAGTATTTT
v_gene: TRBV5-4
abundance: few
d_gene: -
j_gene: TRBJ2-3
len: 14

CDR3aa: CASRDPLKARENSPLHF
CDR3nt: TGCGCCAGCAGAGATCCTCTGAAGGCGCGGGAAAATTCACCCCTCCACTTT
v_gene: TRBV10-2
abundance: -
d_gene: -
j_gene: TRBJ1-6
len: 17

CDR3aa: CASNQGGSQETQYF
CDR3nt: TGTGCCAGCAACCAGGGGGGTTCCCAAGAGACCCAGTACTTC
v_gene: TRBV27
abundance: -
d_gene: -
j_gene: TRBJ2-5
len: 14

CDR3aa: CASSSGGQAYEQYF
CDR3nt: TGTGCCAGCAGCTCAGGGGGTCAAGCCTACGAGCAGTACTTC
v_gene: TRBV27
abundance: -
d_gene: TRBD1
j_gene: TRBJ2-7
len: 14

CDR3aa: CASSLSRGSTDTQYF
CDR3nt: TGCGCCAGCAGCTTGTCTAGGGGAAGCACAGATACGCAGTATTTT
v_gene: TRBV5-1
abundance: -
d_gene: -
j_gene: TRBJ2-3
len: 15

CDR3aa: CASSPEARNNEQFF
CDR3nt: TGTGCCAGCAGTCCGGAGGCACGAAACAATGAGCAGTTCTTC
v_gene: TRBV27
abundance: once
d_gene: -
j_gene: TRBJ2-1
len: 14

CDR3aa: CASSQDGEGLYNEQFF
CDR3nt: TGCGCCAGCAGCCAAGATGGGGAGGGCCTCTACAATGAGCAGTTCTTC
v_gene: TRBV4-1
abundance: -
d_gene: TRBD2
j_gene: TRBJ2-1
len: 16

CDR3aa: CASSPWTGENNEQFF
CDR3nt: TGTGCCAGCTCACCCTGGACAGGAGAAAACAATGAGCAGTTCTTC
v_gene: TRBV18
abundance: -
d_gene: TRBD1
j_gene: TRBJ2-1
len: 15

CDR3aa: CSVEEASSSYEQYF
CDR3nt: TGCAGCGTTGAAGAGGCTAGTTCTTCCTACGAGCAGTACTTC
v_gene: TRBV29-1
abundance: once
d_gene: -
j_gene: TRBJ2-7
len: 14

CDR3aa: CASSKSGEDTEAFF
CDR3nt: TGTGCCAGCAGTAAATCGGGGGAGGACACTGAAGCTTTCTTT
v_gene: TRBV6-4
abundance: -
d_gene: -
j_gene: TRBJ1-1
len: 14

CDR3aa: CASRRAMGALGTDTQYF
CDR3nt: TGTGCCAGCAGGAGGGCTATGGGGGCCCTAGGCACAGATACGCAGTATTTT
v_gene: TRBV2
abundance: -
d_gene: -
j_gene: TRBJ2-3
len: 17

CDR3aa: CASSQPGTGDAKNIQYF
CDR3nt: TGTGCCAGCAGTCAACCCGGGACAGGGGATGCCAAAAACATTCAGTACTTC
v_gene: TRBV28
abundance: once
d_gene: TRBD1
j_gene: TRBJ2-4
len: 17

CDR3aa: CSVEGIAGGPLGYEQYF
CDR3nt: TGCAGCGTTGAAGGCATAGCGGGGGGCCCTTTGGGCTACGAGCAGTACTTC
v_gene: TRBV29-1
abundance: -
d_gene: TRBD2
j_gene: TRBJ2-7
len: 17

CDR3aa: CASSSGTGGGYTF
CDR3nt: TGTGCCAGCAGCTCGGGGACAGGGGGTGGCTACACCTTC
v_gene: TRBV7-2
abundance: -
d_gene: TRBD1
j_gene: TRBJ1-2
len: 13

CDR3aa: CASSQDRSGIYYNEQFF
CDR3nt: TGTGCCAGCAGCCAAGATCGCTCAGGCATATATTACAATGAGCAGTTCTTC
v_gene: TRBV4-2
abundance: -
d_gene: -
j_gene: TRBJ2-1
len: 17

CDR3aa: CASSVGGVARGEQFF
CDR3nt: TGTGCCAGCAGCGTCGGAGGGGTGGCCAGGGGGGAGCAGTTCTTC
v_gene: TRBV9
abundance: -
d_gene: -
j_gene: TRBJ2-1
len: 15

CDR3aa: CASSRHTPLGYTF
CDR3nt: TGTGCCAGCAGTAGACACACTCCCCTGGGCTACACCTTC
v_gene: TRBV28
abundance: -
d_gene: -
j_gene: TRBJ1-2
len: 13